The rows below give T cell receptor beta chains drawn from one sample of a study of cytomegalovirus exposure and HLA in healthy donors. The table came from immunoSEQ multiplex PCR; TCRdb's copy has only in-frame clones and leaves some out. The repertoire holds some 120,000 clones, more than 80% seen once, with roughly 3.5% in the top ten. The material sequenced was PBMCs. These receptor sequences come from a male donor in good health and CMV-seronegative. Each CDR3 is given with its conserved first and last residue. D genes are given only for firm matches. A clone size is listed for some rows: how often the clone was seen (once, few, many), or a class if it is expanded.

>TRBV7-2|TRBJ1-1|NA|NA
TGTGCCAGCAGCTTTTCGGTGAACACTGAAGCTTTCTTT
CASSFSVNTEAFF
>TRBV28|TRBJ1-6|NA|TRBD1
TGTGCCAGCAGTTTATACAGGGGCTATAATTCACCCCTCCACTTT
CASSLYRGYNSPLHF
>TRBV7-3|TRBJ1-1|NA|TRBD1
TGTGCCAGCAGCCCCGGGACAGTGAACACTGAAGCTTTCTTT
CASSPGTVNTEAFF
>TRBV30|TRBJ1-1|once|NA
TGTGCCTGGCGGAGGAACACTGAAGCTTTCTTT
CAWRRNTEAFF
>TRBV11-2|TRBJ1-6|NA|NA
TGTGCCAGCAGCTTGTACAGGGATTCACCCCTCCACTTT
CASSLYRDSPLHF
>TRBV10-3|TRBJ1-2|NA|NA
TGTGCCATCACGTCGGGGGGACGAAGCGGCTACACCTTC
CAITSGGRSGYTF
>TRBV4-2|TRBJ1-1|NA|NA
TGTGCCAGCAGCCAAGCAATTAACACTGAAGCTTTCTTT
CASSQAINTEAFF
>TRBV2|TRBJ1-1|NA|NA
TGTGCCAGGAGCACTGAAGCTTTCTTT
CARSTEAFF
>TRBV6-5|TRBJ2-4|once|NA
TGTGCCAGCAGTACCGTAGACGGGGCCAAAAACATTCAGTACTTC
CASSTVDGAKNIQYF
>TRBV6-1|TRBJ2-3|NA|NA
TGTGCCAGCGCCGTCGGGGGCGGGGGTCAGACGCAGTATTTT
CASAVGGGGQTQYF
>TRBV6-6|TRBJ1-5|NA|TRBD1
TGTGCCAGCATCACCGGGACAGGGAGAGATCAGCCCCAGCATTTT
CASITGTGRDQPQHF